Reported below is one T cell receptor (beta chain). The data derive from a study of cytomegalovirus exposure and HLA in healthy donors. This CDR3 has 14 amino acids. The germline V gene encodes CDR1 MNHEY and CDR2 SVGAGI. V dropped 6 bases and J dropped 3 bases, with 14 bases sitting between them. The PCR employed 60 Vbeta primers together with 13 Jbeta primers. Sequenced by immunoSEQ multiplex PCR; TCRdb stores in-frame clones only, minus some. Seen here are under 150,000 clones, about two thirds observed once, and the top ten hold about 2.6%. The sequence came from a woman between 40 and 50 years old in good health and CMV-seronegative. Sequenced input: PBMCs. The rearrangement uses TRBV6-5 and TRBJ1-2; maybe TRBD1 (5 bases). CDR3 coding DNA: TGTGCCAGCAGCCCCCCGGGGGGGGACTATGGCTACACCTTC. It translates to CASSPPGGDYGYTF.